Below, 5 T cell receptor beta chains from the same sample are listed, as sequenced in a study of blood T cells in healthy people across ages. Combining a sample-barcoded 5' primer with a J-beta primer mix, a second PCR ran for about 7 to 11 cycles. TCRdb fed the 5' RACE reads into MiXCR, producing one record per CDR3 protein. The sample carries over 1,500,000 distinct CDR3 sequences, about two fifths recorded once. Sequenced sample: blood. These receptors all come from a human donor in good health.

The rearrangement links TRBV7-6 to TRBJ1-4; a possible D gene is TRBD1 (5 bases). V shed 5 bases and J shed 6 bases, with 16 bases lying between them. The CDR3 contains 15 residues. Germline-derived CDR1 and CDR2 are SGHVS and FNYEAQ. In nucleotides, the CDR3 is TGTGCCAGCAGCCCACCCGAGGGGCTGGATGAAAAACTGTTTTTT. Protein sequence: CASSPPEGLDEKLFF. Supplemented by reference TRBV7-6 and TRBJ1-4, the full variable domain reads GAGVSQSPRYKVTKRGQDVALRCDPISGHVSLYWYRQALGQGPEFLTYFNYEAQQDKSGLPNDRFSAERPEGSISTLTIQRTEQRDSAMYRCASSPPEGLDEKLFFGSGTQLSVL.

The table lists this clonotype with many counts. The CDR3 loop is CASSRNTRTDRTGSVRDQPQHF. DNA for the CDR3: TGTGCCAGCAGCCGTAATACACGTACCGATAGGACAGGCTCGGTTCGGGATCAGCCCCAGCATTTT. This chain uses TRBV11-2 with TRBJ1-5; 7 bases line up with TRBD1. CDR1 is SGHAT and CDR2 is FQNNGV in the germline V gene. The CDR3 sequence is 22 residues long. V lost 5 bases to trimming and J lost 5 bases; unmatched junction nucleotides: 30.

This chain uses TRBV11-2 with TRBJ1-6; 8 nucleotides agree with TRBD1. The CDR3 is 16 amino acids. Germline loops: CDR1 SGHAT, CDR2 FQNNGV. V lost 5 bases and J lost 1; bases outside the gene matches: 4. The CDR3 bases are TGTGCCAGCAGCCGTAACAGGGGGTCCTATAATTCACCCCTCCACTTT. This codes for CASSRNRGSYNSPLHF.

This chain connects TRBV29-1 to TRBJ2-3; weak D call: TRBD2 (5 bases). The CDR3 extends over 12 amino acids. Looked up from germline, CDR1 is SQVTM and CDR2 is ANQGSEA. CDR3 residues: CGAPGGTDTQYF. CDR3 nucleotides: TGCGGCGCACCCGGGGGCACAGATACGCAGTATTTT.

This clonotype was recorded once. The chain recombines TRBV6-2 or TRBV6-3 with TRBJ1-2; 7 bases match TRBD1. The germline gives CDR1 MNHEY, CDR2 SVGEGT. The CDR3 covers 15 residues. J gave up 6 bases and V 0 bases, and 7 bases lay outside the gene matches. CDR3 DNA sequence: TGTGCCAGCAGTTACTCGAGACAGGGATGGGATGGCTACACCTTC. This translates into CASSYSRQGWDGYTF.